The 2 T cell receptor beta chains given below trace back to one sample, sequenced in a study of T cell responses to AZD1222 COVID-19 vaccine (dated by TCRdb to 2020 to 2023). The time point label, read with the paper, signifies: baseline before first vaccination. The library was built by means of the immunoSEQ multiplex PCR assay. In its TCRdb copy, this immuneACCESS table keeps in-frame sequences only and misses some clones. Where compared with another copy, unresolved V genes explain less than half of these, and the others have no known cause. In all, the sample holds around 260,000 clones, and approximately 93% of those were seen once. The biggest ten clones account for roughly 0.5% of the sample. The specimen comprised peripheral blood, sampled on day 0 of AZD1222 vaccination. The receptors derive from an adult in good health.

This chain uses TRBV7-9 with TRBJ2-1, with 8 bases matching TRBD2. The CDR3 sequence is 17 residues long. The V segment lost 4 bases and the J segment 5 bases; nucleotides outside the gene matches: 13. Germline CDR1 reads SEHNR; CDR2 reads FQNEAQ (reference sequence). The CDR3 nucleotides read TGTGCCAGCAGCTCGGGGAAAGGGGGAGCGGGAGACAATGAGCAGTTCTTC. Protein: CASSSGKGGAGDNEQFF.

The chain is built from TRBV11-3 and TRBJ1-5, with D perhaps TRBD1 (6 bases). The V gene's germline CDR1 is SGHNT and CDR2 YENEEA. Trimming removed 8 bases from V and 1 base from J, with 12 bases in between. The CDR3 is 14 residues long. Written as DNA, the CDR3 is TGTGCCAGCCCCCTCAGGGGAAGCAATCAGCCCCAGCATTTT. It encodes CASPLRGSNQPQHF.